This record covers a single T cell receptor beta chain. As yet, its antigen is unknown. These data belong to a study of T cells after yellow fever vaccination. Study overall: The fractions with low cell numbers were processed using SMART-Seq v4 Ultra Low Input. Regarding the study as a whole: Some clonotypes were seen in both the CD4 and the CD8 compartments. These made up a small share and likely arose from convergent recombination. After the booster, nearly 98% of CD4 and more than 75% of CD8 primary-response clones were re-detected.

TCRdb re-derived calls from the 5' RACE reads in MiXCR, one entry per CDR3 protein. The table lists approximately 350,000 distinct CDR3 sequences, 11% of them singletons. The CDR3 extends over 14 amino acids. V gave up 5 bases and J gave up 4 bases; unmatched junction bases: 7. Germline V gives CDR1 SEHNR, CDR2 FQNEAQ (reference sequence). J is TRBJ2-5 and V is TRBV7-9; 7 nucleotides line up with TRBD1. This TCR came from a man between 18 and 29 years old who received the YFV17D yellow fever vaccine. The sequencing here drew on PBMCs, taken on the day of the first yellow fever vaccination. The DNA for the CDR3 is TGTGCCAGCAGCGCCACCGGGACAGCAGAGACCCAGTACTTC. Protein product: CASSATGTAETQYF.